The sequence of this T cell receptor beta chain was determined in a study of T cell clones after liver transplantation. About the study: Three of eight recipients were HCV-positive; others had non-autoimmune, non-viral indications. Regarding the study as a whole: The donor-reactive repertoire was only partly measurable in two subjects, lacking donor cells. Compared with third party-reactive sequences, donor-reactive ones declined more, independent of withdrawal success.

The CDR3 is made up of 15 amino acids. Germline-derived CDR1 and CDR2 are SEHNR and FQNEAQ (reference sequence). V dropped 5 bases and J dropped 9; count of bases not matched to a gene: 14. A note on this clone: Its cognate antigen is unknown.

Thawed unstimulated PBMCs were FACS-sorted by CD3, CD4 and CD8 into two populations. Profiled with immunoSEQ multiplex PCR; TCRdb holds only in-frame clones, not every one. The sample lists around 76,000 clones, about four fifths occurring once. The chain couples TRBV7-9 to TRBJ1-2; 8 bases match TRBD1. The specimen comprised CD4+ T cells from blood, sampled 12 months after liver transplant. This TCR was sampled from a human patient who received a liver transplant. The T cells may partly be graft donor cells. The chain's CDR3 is CASSPQNTGGGRYTF. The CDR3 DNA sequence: TGTGCCAGCAGCCCACAAAACACAGGGGGGGGTCGCTACACCTTC. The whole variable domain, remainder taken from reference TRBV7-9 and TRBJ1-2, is DTGVSQNPRHKITKRGQNVTFRCDPISEHNRLYWYRQTLGQGPEFLTYFQNEAQLEKSRLLSDRFSAERPKGSFSTLEIQRTEQGDSAMYLCASSPQNTGGGRYTFGSGTRLTVV.